Listed below are T cell receptor beta chains from one sample, sequenced in a study of T-cell reconstitution after alpha-beta-depleted transplantation in children. TCRdb fed the PCR reads into MiXCR, producing one record per CDR3 protein. This table holds approximately 640,000 distinct CDR3 sequences, around a sixth found once. Sequenced here: PBMCs from the stem cell graft donor, sampled from the stem cell graft. Receptors were obtained from a human donor who donated a stem cell graft to a child with acute myeloid leukemia. Each CDR3 is given with its conserved first and last residue. Each record gives: J gene, V gene, D gene, clone size, CDR3 DNA, CDR3 protein. The D gene is left open where the match is weak. Only part of the rows carry a size: once, few, many, or a class if the clone is expanded.

J: TRBJ2-1; V: TRBV20-1; D: TRBD2; size: -; DNA: TGCAGTCACATAGCGGGGCGCCTTGGGAATGAGCAGTTCTTC; CDR3: CSHIAGRLGNEQFF
J: TRBJ2-2; V: TRBV20-1; D: -; size: many; DNA: TGCAGTGCTAGAGTAGAGTTCACCGGGGAGCTGTTTTTT; CDR3: CSARVEFTGELFF
J: TRBJ2-2; V: TRBV5-1; D: -; size: few; DNA: TGCGCCAGCAGCGCTAGACAGGCCGACACCGGGGAGCTGTTTTTT; CDR3: CASSARQADTGELFF
J: TRBJ2-2; V: TRBV6-5; D: -; size: few; DNA: TGTGCCAGCAGGCGAAGAACCGGGGAGCTGTTTTTT; CDR3: CASRRRTGELFF
J: TRBJ2-2; V: TRBV9; D: -; size: -; DNA: TGTGCCAGCAGCGTAGCCCCCAACGGCGGGGAGCTGTTTTTT; CDR3: CASSVAPNGGELFF
J: TRBJ1-1; V: TRBV6-5; D: TRBD1; size: -; DNA: TGTGCCAGCTCGGGGACAGGGATGTCCCCTGAAGCTTTCTTT; CDR3: CASSGTGMSPEAFF
J: TRBJ2-2; V: TRBV10-3; D: TRBD1; size: -; DNA: TGTGCCATCAGCGGACAGGGGGTCCTGTTGAACACCGGGGAGCTGTTTTTT; CDR3: CAISGQGVLLNTGELFF
J: TRBJ1-1; V: TRBV5-1; D: -; size: -; DNA: TGCGCCAGCAGCCTTGTTTCCAGGGGTGGGACTGAAGCTTTCTTT; CDR3: CASSLVSRGGTEAFF
J: TRBJ1-2; V: TRBV20-1; D: -; size: once; DNA: TGCAGTGCTAGGGCCTGGGACGGATCTAACTATGGCTACACCTTC; CDR3: CSARAWDGSNYGYTF
J: TRBJ2-2; V: TRBV20-1; D: -; size: many; DNA: TGCAGTGCATGGAACACCGGGGAGCTGTTTTTT; CDR3: CSAWNTGELFF
J: TRBJ2-3; V: TRBV5-1; D: TRBD2; size: -; DNA: TGCGCCAGCAGCTGGGGCGGGGGGGCCGATACGCAGTATTTT; CDR3: CASSWGGGADTQYF